This TCR beta chain was retrieved from a study of PD-1 blockade in classical Hodgkin lymphoma. Findings and caveats of the study: Complete responders' diversity at baseline resembled that of newly diagnosed patients.

Per germline, CDR1 SGDLS and CDR2 YYNGEE. The CDR3 contains 13 residues. Trimming took off 3 bases at V and 6 bases at J, with 13 bases between the two ends. Patients all relapsed after autologous stem cell transplantation, and there was variation in brentuximab vedotin exposure. CD8+ T cells were isolated from thawed PBMCs by magnetic negative selection. Regarding this clone: Its cognate antigen is unknown.

Using immunoSEQ multiplex PCR, the repertoire was profiled, and TCRdb retains in-frame clones only, with some absent. This table has around 12,000 clones, approximately 80% appearing once. The source of this sequence is a human donor with classical Hodgkin lymphoma. Here the sequenced sample was CD8+ T cells from blood, taken at baseline. The gene calls are TRBV9 and TRBJ2-7; D might be TRBD2 (6 bases). The CDR3, as DNA: TGTGCCAGCAGCGGACAGCAGGGAGGCGAGCAGTACTTC. Its protein product is CASSGQQGGEQYF.